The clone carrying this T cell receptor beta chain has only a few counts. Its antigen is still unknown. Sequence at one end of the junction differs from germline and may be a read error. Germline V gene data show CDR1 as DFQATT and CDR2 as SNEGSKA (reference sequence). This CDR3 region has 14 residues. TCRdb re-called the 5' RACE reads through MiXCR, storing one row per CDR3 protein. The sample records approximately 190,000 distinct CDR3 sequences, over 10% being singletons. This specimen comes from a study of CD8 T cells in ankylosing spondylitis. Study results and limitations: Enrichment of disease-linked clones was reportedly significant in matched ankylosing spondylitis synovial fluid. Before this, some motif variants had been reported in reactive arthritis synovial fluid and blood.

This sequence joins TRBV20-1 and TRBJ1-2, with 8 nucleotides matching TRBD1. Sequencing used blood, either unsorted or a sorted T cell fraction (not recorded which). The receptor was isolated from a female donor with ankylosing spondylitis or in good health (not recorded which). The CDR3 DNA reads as TGCAGTGTTAGAGAGACAGGGGTAATCTATGGCTACACCTTC. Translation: CSVRETGVIYGYTF.